These T cell receptor beta chains were read from a single sample in a study of technical replicates of blood from a few donors. This table comes from immunoSEQ multiplex PCR, and its TCRdb copy is limited to in-frame clones, with some not included. This table has approximately 12,000 clones, 90% to 95% appearing once. Sequencing input: PBMCs. The receptors come from a human donor in good health. The CDR3 runs from the conserved cysteine through the conserved F or W. The D gene is left open where the match is weak. Clone size, where shown, is once, few, many, or a class for clones that have expanded.

j_call d_call clone_size v_call cdr3_aa cdr3_nt
TRBJ1-2 TRBD1 - TRBV30 CACLGTGTTSTNYGYTF TGTGCCTGCTTAGGGACAGGGACGACCTCTACTAACTATGGCTACACCTTC
TRBJ2-4 TRBD1 - TRBV5-6 CASSLTGGLGKNIQYF TGTGCCAGCAGCCTGACAGGGGGCTTAGGCAAAAACATTCAGTACTTC
TRBJ2-7 TRBD2 - TRBV9 CASSQREESYEQYF TGTGCCAGCAGCCAGCGGGAGGAGTCCTACGAGCAGTACTTC
TRBJ2-5 TRBD2 - TRBV11-3 CASSLGLVSQETQYF TGTGCCAGCAGCTTGGGACTAGTTTCCCAAGAGACCCAGTACTTC
TRBJ1-1 TRBD1 - TRBV5-6 CASSYDRGGTEAFF TGTGCCAGCAGCTACGACAGGGGGGGCACTGAAGCTTTCTTT
TRBJ2-3 - - TRBV19 CASNDRGGTDTQYF TGTGCCAGTAATGACAGGGGAGGGACAGATACGCAGTATTTT
TRBJ2-5 TRBD1 - TRBV29-1 CSAGQQETQYF TGCAGCGCGGGACAGCAGGAGACCCAGTACTTC
TRBJ1-3 - - TRBV5-1 CASRPDSNGNTIYF TGCGCCAGCAGACCGGACAGTAACGGAAACACCATATATTTT
TRBJ2-5 TRBD2 - TRBV10-3 CAISEPSGMQETQYF TGTGCCATCAGTGAGCCTAGCGGGATGCAAGAGACCCAGTACTTC
TRBJ1-2 TRBD1 - TRBV6-5 CASRTGGWYGYTF TGTGCCAGCAGGACAGGGGGCTGGTATGGCTACACCTTC
TRBJ1-1 TRBD1 once TRBV28 CASSFRGPMNTEAFF TGTGCCAGCAGTTTCAGGGGGCCGATGAACACTGAAGCTTTCTTT
TRBJ2-3 TRBD2 - TRBV5-6 CASSLSSGRSTDTQYF TGTGCCAGCAGCTTGAGTAGCGGGAGGAGCACAGATACGCAGTATTTT
TRBJ1-3 TRBD1 - TRBV5-1 CASSATGTGNTIYF TGCGCCAGCAGCGCGACAGGGACTGGAAACACCATATATTTT
TRBJ1-4 TRBD1 - TRBV6-6 CASSRETGGEKLFF TGTGCCAGCAGTAGGGAAACAGGGGGAGAAAAACTGTTTTTT
TRBJ1-1 - - TRBV5-1 CASSFNPGANPLHTEAFF TGCGCCAGCAGCTTCAACCCAGGGGCCAACCCACTTCACACTGAAGCTTTCTTT
TRBJ2-7 - - TRBV5-1 CASSVRTETYEQYF TGCGCCAGCAGCGTTCGGACAGAGACATACGAGCAGTACTTC
TRBJ2-5 - - TRBV7-9 CASSLVRGFETQYF TGTGCCAGCAGCTTAGTGAGAGGATTCGAGACCCAGTACTTC
TRBJ1-4 - - TRBV28 CATWSPRTNEKLFF TGTGCCACCTGGTCACCGAGGACTAATGAAAAACTGTTTTTT
TRBJ2-6 - - TRBV5-8 CASSTAGHFSGANVLTF TGTGCCAGCAGCACAGCGGGACACTTCTCTGGGGCCAACGTCCTGACTTTC
TRBJ1-2 - - TRBV5-3 CARSLGQYGYTF TGTGCCAGAAGCTTGGGACAATATGGCTACACCTTC
TRBJ1-5 - - TRBV10-3 CAAGQLNSNQPQHF TGTGCCGCCGGACAGCTGAATAGCAATCAGCCCCAGCATTTT
TRBJ2-3 TRBD2 - TRBV7-9 CASSSLAEGTTDTQYF TGTGCCAGCAGCTCGCTAGCGGAGGGGACCACAGATACGCAGTATTTT
TRBJ1-2 - - TRBV27 CASGPWNYGYTF TGTGCCAGCGGCCCGTGGAACTATGGCTACACCTTC
TRBJ1-5 TRBD1 - TRBV28 CASSPGGTGGGSPLNQPQHF TGTGCCAGCAGCCCCGGAGGGACAGGGGGCGGAAGCCCCCTCAATCAGCCCCAGCATTTT
TRBJ1-1 TRBD1 - TRBV11-2 CASSLDGGQPQDTEAFF TGTGCCAGCAGCTTAGATGGGGGACAGCCCCAGGACACTGAAGCTTTCTTT
TRBJ1-2 - once TRBV7-9 CASSPSYGYTF TGTGCCAGCAGCCCGAGTTATGGCTACACCTTC
TRBJ2-5 TRBD2 - TRBV14 CASSQDRSGGETQYF TGTGCCAGCAGCCAAGATCGGAGCGGGGGGGAGACCCAGTACTTC
TRBJ1-2 - - TRBV30 CAWTLNYGYTF TGTGCCTGGACCCTTAACTATGGCTACACCTTC
TRBJ1-1 - - TRBV10-2 CASNPGLTEAFF TGCGCCAGCAATCCGGGTCTCACTGAAGCTTTCTTT
TRBJ2-7 - - TRBV7-8 CASSLVGEPYEQYF TGTGCCAGCAGCTTAGTTGGAGAGCCCTACGAGCAGTACTTC
TRBJ2-3 - - TRBV6-4 CASSSGSTDTQYF TGTGCCAGCAGTAGCGGGAGCACAGATACGCAGTATTTT
TRBJ2-7 TRBD2 few TRBV6-5 CASSPLAAGDYEQYF TGTGCCAGCAGCCCTCTTGCAGCGGGGGACTACGAGCAGTACTTC
TRBJ2-7 - - TRBV19 CASSPQGSNYEQYF TGTGCCAGTAGTCCCCAGGGTAGCAACTACGAGCAGTACTTC
TRBJ1-4 - - TRBV11-2 CASSFLEDEKLFF TGTGCCAGCAGCTTTTTGGAGGACGAAAAACTGTTTTTT
TRBJ1-2 TRBD1 - TRBV6-5 CASSYLPDREYGYTF TGTGCCAGCAGTTACCTCCCGGACAGGGAATATGGCTACACCTTC
TRBJ2-7 TRBD1 - TRBV7-9 CASSLAAGTGEHEQYF TGTGCCAGCAGCTTAGCGGCCGGGACAGGGGAACACGAGCAGTACTTC
TRBJ2-5 TRBD1 - TRBV5-6 CASSLDRGETQYF TGTGCCAGCAGCTTGGACAGGGGTGAGACCCAGTACTTC
TRBJ1-3 - - TRBV25-1 CASSEGTRNTIYF TGTGCCAGCAGTGAAGGGACACGGAACACCATATATTTT
TRBJ2-7 - once TRBV9 CASSPTGVLEQYF TGTGCCAGCAGCCCCACTGGTGTCCTCGAGCAGTACTTC
TRBJ2-6 - once TRBV19 CASSQQSGANVLTF TGTGCCAGTTCACAGCAATCTGGGGCCAACGTCCTGACTTTC
TRBJ2-2 - - TRBV14 CASSQDLVAKGRAATGELFF TGTGCCAGCAGCCAAGATTTGGTTGCCAAGGGCAGGGCTGCCACCGGGGAGCTGTTTTTT
TRBJ1-1 - - TRBV5-6 CASSQKDRNTEAFF TGTGCCAGCAGCCAGAAGGACAGGAACACTGAAGCTTTCTTT